The 10 T cell receptor beta chains below come from one sample, sequenced in a study of T cells expressing NK-cell markers. TCRdb reprocessed the 5' RACE reads, keeping one entry per CDR3 protein, no DNA. This specimen shows 400,000 to 550,000 distinct CDR3 sequences; the ten leading clones hold less than 7.5%. The sequenced sample consisted of blood T cells: a sorted CD56 or NKG2C T cell subset, CD4+ or CD8+ T cells, or bulk PBMC T cells (not recorded which). These receptors were obtained from a woman aged 18-70 years in good health.

This chain joins TRBV5-4 and TRBJ2-5; without DNA, the TCRdb call of TRBD1 cannot be checked. The CDR3 covers 15 residues. Germline loops: CDR1 SGHNT, CDR2 YYREEE (reference sequence). The CDR3: CASSSPSVGGETQYF.

The rearrangement uses TRBV10-3 and TRBJ2-1; TCRdb's D call of TRBD2 is untestable without DNA. The CDR3 spans 14 residues. The germline V gene has CDR1 ENHRY and CDR2 SYGVKD. Here the CDR3 reads CAISESTRADEQFF.

The chain joins TRBV4-3 to TRBJ2-5; the TCRdb D gene call, TRBD2, has no DNA to confirm it. Germline V gene lookup returns CDR1 LGHNA and CDR2 YSLEER. The CDR3 has 16 amino acids. CDR3 residues: CASSQGGGTQQETQYF.

The CDR3 sequence: CASSLGTYRNTGELFF. J is TRBJ2-2 and V is TRBV5-6; absent DNA, TCRdb's TRBD2 call cannot be checked. Germline assignment: CDR1 SGHDT and CDR2 YYEEEE. This CDR3 spans 16 amino acids.

The chain carries TRBV19 and TRBJ2-1; TCRdb's D call, TRBD1, is unchecked because there is no DNA. Germline lookup yields CDR1 LNHDA and CDR2 SQIVND (reference sequence). This CDR3 has 16 amino acids. The chain's CDR3 is CASSIAGTPAYNEQFF.

The chain employs TRBV29-1 and TRBJ2-7; no DNA is available, so the TRBD2 call from TCRdb remains unchecked. The CDR3 runs to 12 residues. Germline CDR1 and CDR2: SQVTM and ANQGSEA. Here the CDR3 reads CSVERGAYEQYF.

V and J are TRBV12-3 or TRBV12-4 and TRBJ2-1. The CDR3 is 14 residues long. Here the CDR3 reads CASSIHSTYNEQFF.

The chain's CDR3 is CASSKGQGYNEQFF. The chain carries TRBV18 and TRBJ2-1; TCRdb's D call, TRBD1, is unchecked because there is no DNA. Germline values: CDR1 KGHSH, CDR2 LQKENI. The CDR3 has 14 residues.

J is TRBJ2-1 and V is TRBV18; without DNA, the TCRdb call of TRBD1 cannot be checked. The CDR3 is 15 amino acids. CDR1 is KGHSH, CDR2 LQKENI, per germline. CDR3 amino acids: CASSPGRATYNEQFF.

This rearrangement joins TRBV7-2 to TRBJ2-3. The CDR3 is made up of 12 amino acids. CDR1 and CDR2 (germline): SGHTA, FQGNSA. The CDR3 loop is CASSSYTDTQYF.